These 22 T cell receptor beta chains were sequenced from one sample in a study of CD8 T cells in Susac syndrome. Reverse transcription used roughly 0.5 to 1 ug RNA and random hexamers. TCRdb passed the immunoSEQ multiplex PCR reads through MiXCR, listing each CDR3 protein once. Found here are about 94,000 distinct CDR3 sequences, 90% to 95% of them singletons; the top ten hold about 0.28%. Source material: CD4+ T cells from PBMCs. The receptor source for this set is a human donor with Susac syndrome.

In this sample, this clonotype turned up once. This chain uses TRBV19 with TRBJ1-4; TRBD1 is a possible D gene (6 bases). Between the trimmed V and J ends, which lost 3 bases and 10 bases, there was a span of 15 bases. Germline loops: CDR1 LNHDA, CDR2 SQIVND (reference sequence). The CDR3 is made up of 14 amino acids. CDR3 sequence (DNA): TGTGCCAGTAGTATGCCAGGGGCAATCGGAAAACTGTTTTTT. Amino acid sequence: CASSMPGAIGKLFF.

The rearrangement links TRBV20-1 to TRBJ2-3, with D perhaps being TRBD1 or TRBD2 (6 bases each). V lost 6 bases, J lost 5 bases, and 18 bases lay in between. Per germline, CDR1 DFQATT and CDR2 SNEGSKA (reference sequence). CDR3 size: 14 residues. CDR3 sequence: CSAPMGGHGDTQYF. The DNA for the CDR3 is TGCAGTGCCCCCATGGGGGGACACGGAGATACGCAGTATTTT.

J is TRBJ1-3 and V is TRBV5-1, with D perhaps TRBD1 (5 bases). The CDR3 sequence is 16 residues long. Germline V lookup: CDR1 SGHRS, CDR2 YFSETQ. Between the trimmed V and J ends, which lost 0 bases and 0 bases, there was a span of 10 bases. DNA of the CDR3: TGCGCCAGCAGCTTGGATATGGGACTCTCTGGAAACACCATATATTTT. Translated, it gives CASSLDMGLSGNTIYF. Combining the CDR3 with reference TRBV5-1 and TRBJ1-3 gives the whole variable domain KAGVTQTPRYLIKTRGQQVTLSCSPISGHRSVSWYQQTPGQGLQFLFEYFSETQRNKGNFPGRFSGRQFSNSRSEMNVSTLELGDSALYLCASSLDMGLSGNTIYFGEGSWLTVV.

This clonotype was picked up one time. V is TRBV27 and J is TRBJ1-2; no clear D. V was cut by 3 bases and J by 8 bases, with 19 bases left in between. Germline CDR1 MNHEY, CDR2 SMNVEV (reference sequence). CDR3 length equals 15 residues. The CDR3 DNA sequence: TGTGCCAGCAGTTTTTCCAGCCCGGGGTTGGAGGGCTACACCTTC. It yields the protein CASSFSSPGLEGYTF.

The gene calls are TRBV12-3 or TRBV12-4 and TRBJ1-1; D remains ambiguous. The CDR3 consists of 11 residues. The V and J ends lost 6 bases and 5 bases respectively, with 7 bases between them. In DNA form, the CDR3 reads TGTGCCAGCAGCCTAAAGACTGAAGCTTTCTTT. Translated, it gives CASSLKTEAFF.

The chain couples TRBV29-1 to TRBJ2-2, with TRBD1 matching over 9 bases. The CDR3 loop spans 15 amino acids. Per the germline V gene, CDR1 is SQVTM and CDR2 is ANQGSEA. With 6 bases clipped from V and 6 bases from J, the junction kept 11 bases outside the gene matches. The CDR3 DNA follows: TGCAGCGTCCTCTTAATGGACAGGGGCCCCGGGGAGCTGTTTTTT. This sequence encodes CSVLLMDRGPGELFF.

The count of this clonotype is one. The chain combines TRBV25-1 with TRBJ1-2; the D gene is possibly TRBD1 (5 bases). V lost 8 bases and J lost 3, with 13 bases in between. The CDR3 covers 13 residues. The germline CDR1 and CDR2 sequences are MGHDK and SYGVNS. In DNA, the CDR3 is TGTGCCAGCCCCAACTCCAGGGACTATGGCTACACCTTC. It encodes CASPNSRDYGYTF.

This sequence joins TRBV28 and TRBJ2-5; D gene unclear. Trimming removed 5 bases from V and 3 bases from J, with 10 bases in between. The CDR3 extends over 13 amino acids. The V gene's germline CDR1 is MDHEN and CDR2 SYDVKM. CDR3: CASSSQVKETQYF. CDR3 bases: TGTGCCAGCAGTAGCCAGGTGAAAGAGACCCAGTACTTC.

The chain joins TRBV20-1 to TRBJ1-1; no clear D gene. V was trimmed by 5 bases and J by 3 bases, leaving 10 bases between them. CDR3 length: 12 amino acids. In germline, CDR1 is DFQATT, CDR2 SNEGSKA (reference sequence). For the CDR3, the DNA is TGCAGTGCTGGGGTAAGGGACACTGAAGCTTTCTTT. Its translation is CSAGVRDTEAFF.

The chain recombines TRBV20-1 with TRBJ2-5; D may be TRBD1 or TRBD2 (5 bases each). The ends were cut back, 6 bases at V and 5 bases at J, with 19 bases in the middle. The CDR3 runs 14 residues. Germline assignment: CDR1 DFQATT and CDR2 SNEGSKA (reference sequence). As DNA, the CDR3 is TGCAGTGCCCAACGGGGCGGTAGCGAGGAGACCCAGTACTTC. Translated: CSAQRGGSEETQYF.

The V call is TRBV29-1, the J call TRBJ1-2; possibly TRBD1 for D (6 bases). This CDR3 spans 12 amino acids. The ends were cut back, 7 bases at V and 8 bases at J, with 17 bases in the middle. Germline CDR1 SQVTM, CDR2 ANQGSEA. The chain's CDR3 is CSANRGDRGYTF. CDR3 DNA sequence: TGCAGCGCTAATAGGGGGGATCGGGGCTACACCTTC. Variable domain in full (rest from reference TRBV29-1 and TRBJ1-2): SAVISQKPSRDICQRGTSLTIQCQVDSQVTMMFWYRQQPGQSLTLIATANQGSEATYESGFVIDKFPISRPNLTFSTLTVSNMSPEDSSIYLCSANRGDRGYTFGSGTRLTVV.

V gene TRBV3-1 combines with J gene TRBJ1-6, with D perhaps matching TRBD1 (6 bases). The V and J ends lost 1 base and 16 bases respectively, with 14 bases between them. CDR1 LGHDT and CDR2 YNNKEL come from the germline V gene (reference sequence). The CDR3 spans 13 residues. In DNA form, the CDR3 reads TGTGCCAGCAGCCAAGTGACGGGGGCACATCTCCACTTT. Protein product: CASSQVTGAHLHF.

Here the CDR3 DNA reads TGTGCCTGGAGTAAGACCGATACGCAGTATTTT. It codes for CAWSKTDTQYF. The chain has TRBV30 and TRBJ2-3; D gene unclear. The V end was cut by 2 bases, the J end by 6 bases, with 6 bases between. The CDR3 contains 11 residues. In germline, CDR1 is GTSNPN, CDR2 SVGIG (reference sequence).

V is TRBV11-2 and J is TRBJ1-1; D remains ambiguous. The CDR3 has 13 residues. Germline values: CDR1 SGHAT, CDR2 FQNNGV. V lost 5 bases and J lost 1, with 8 bases in between. The CDR3 DNA reads as TGTGCCAGCAGCCGAACATCGAACACTGAAGCTTTCTTT. As protein: CASSRTSNTEAFF.

The V and J genes are TRBV7-2 and TRBJ1-2; D ambiguous. Germline values: CDR1 SGHTA, CDR2 FQGNSA. The CDR3 has 14 amino acids. The V end lost 3 bases, the J end lost 0 bases, and 8 bases lay between the germline ends. In nucleotides, the CDR3 is TGTGCCAGCAGCTTTTTGGTAGCTAACTATGGCTACACCTTC. Encoded protein: CASSFLVANYGYTF.

The chain links TRBV29-1 to TRBJ2-5; D may be TRBD1 or TRBD2 (6 bases each). V was clipped by 4 bases and J by 4 bases, with 10 bases between them. The CDR3 length is 12 residues. The germline gives CDR1 SQVTM, CDR2 ANQGSEA. The CDR3 sequence: CSVVQGGETQYF. CDR3 sequence (DNA): TGCAGCGTTGTACAGGGAGGAGAGACCCAGTACTTC.

This chain links TRBV5-6 with TRBJ1-5; 7 bases are shared with TRBD1. Germline assignment: CDR1 SGHDT and CDR2 YYEEEE. The CDR3 is 15 residues long. The V segment lost 5 bases and the J segment 7 bases; nucleotides outside the gene matches: 12. CDR3: CASSRGRGGGQPQHF. The CDR3 DNA reads as TGTGCCAGCAGTAGGGGGCGCGGAGGGGGGCAGCCCCAGCATTTT.

The chain joins TRBV5-6 to TRBJ2-1; TRBD2 might be the D (6 bases). CDR1 and CDR2 (germline): SGHDT, YYEEEE. The CDR3 is 16 amino acids. The V end lost 1 base, the J end lost 5 bases, and 16 bases lay between the germline ends. CDR3 loop: CASSLSGGLSHNEQFF. For the CDR3, the DNA is TGTGCCAGCAGCTTGAGTGGGGGGTTATCCCACAATGAGCAGTTCTTC.

V usage is TRBV18 and J usage is TRBJ2-7, with 10 bases identical to TRBD1. J gave up 6 bases and V 3 bases, and 8 bases lay outside the gene matches. CDR3 size: 15 residues. From germline, CDR1 is KGHSH and CDR2 LQKENI. CDR3: CASSPGTGAVGEQYF. The DNA for the CDR3 is TGTGCCAGCTCACCTGGGACAGGGGCAGTCGGCGAGCAGTACTTC. Together with reference TRBV18 and TRBJ2-7, the CDR3 gives the full variable domain: NAGVMQNPRHLVRRRGQEARLRCSPMKGHSHVYWYRQLPEEGLKFMVYLQKENIIDESGMPKERFSAEFPKEGPSILRIQQVVRGDSAAYFCASSPGTGAVGEQYFGPGTRLTVT.

Only one count was recorded for this clonotype. V gene TRBV5-1 combines with J gene TRBJ2-3, with 8 bases aligning to TRBD2. Germline CDR1 and CDR2: SGHRS and YFSETQ. CDR3 length: 15 residues. The V and J ends lost 3 bases and 2 bases, in that order; junction bases with no gene match: 5. CDR3 DNA: TGCGCCAGCAGCTGGAGCGGGGGTTACACAGATACGCAGTATTTT. It yields the protein CASSWSGGYTDTQYF.

The chain uses TRBV20-1 and TRBJ2-5; D is undetermined. With 3 bases removed from V and 7 bases from J, the gap between germline ends came to 9 bases. The germline CDR1 and CDR2 sequences are DFQATT and SNEGSKA (reference sequence). CDR3 size: 11 residues. CDR3 DNA: TGCAGTGCTAGGATAGGTGGGACCCAGTACTTC. It encodes CSARIGGTQYF.

This clonotype was recorded only once. The chain links TRBV5-1 to TRBJ2-6; D is ambiguous. The CDR3 totals 15 residues. From germline, CDR1 is SGHRS and CDR2 YFSETQ. The V and J ends lost 0 bases and 4 bases respectively, with 8 bases between them. CDR3 nucleotides: TGCGCCAGCAGCTTGGTAGTAATGGGGGCCAACGTCCTGACTTTC. Protein: CASSLVVMGANVLTF. The full variable domain, in which reference TRBV5-1 and TRBJ2-6 provide the parts outside the CDR3, is KAGVTQTPRYLIKTRGQQVTLSCSPISGHRSVSWYQQTPGQGLQFLFEYFSETQRNKGNFPGRFSGRQFSNSRSEMNVSTLELGDSALYLCASSLVVMGANVLTFGAGSRLTVL.